What follows are 13 T cell receptor beta chains derived from one specimen sequenced in a study of vaccination effects on CD4 cells after COVID-19. Sequencing was preceded by expansion of antigen-specific CD4+ T cells with viral peptide pools in the ViraFEST assay. The culture ran for approximately nine days before CD4+ T cells were isolated. The person had a PCR-confirmed SARS-CoV-2 infection during March to December 2020. For these receptors, no antigen is known. The table came from immunoSEQ multiplex PCR; TCRdb's copy has only in-frame clones and leaves some out. Among 35,000 to 40,000 clones, about 78% were seen once, and the ten largest hold about a sixth. The sample here was CD4+ T cells from PBMCs cultured with HCoV-NL63 spike peptides, taken before COVID-19 vaccination. The receptors stem from a human donor who had a prior SARS-CoV-2 infection.

V is TRBV5-1 and J is TRBJ1-2, with a tentative D call TRBD1 (5 bases). CDR1 SGHRS and CDR2 YFSETQ come from the germline V gene. V dropped 3 bases and J dropped 5 bases, with 17 bases sitting between them. CDR3 length equals 15 residues. The CDR3 reads CASSSWLGGSYGYTF. The CDR3 nucleotides read TGCGCCAGCAGCTCCTGGCTCGGGGGATCATATGGCTACACCTTC.

Only one count was recorded for this clone. This chain joins TRBV29-1 and TRBJ2-5, with D possibly matching TRBD1 (5 bases). This CDR3 has 13 residues. Germline V gives CDR1 SQVTM, CDR2 ANQGSEA. V lost 2 bases to trimming and J lost 1 base, with 8 bases between them. DNA of the CDR3: TGCAGCGTTGAAACTGGGGCCCAAGAGACCCAGTACTTC. It yields the protein CSVETGAQETQYF.

The chain joins TRBV18 to TRBJ2-5, with a tentative D call TRBD2 (6 bases). The V and J ends lost 1 base and 7 bases respectively, with 16 bases between them. Germline values: CDR1 KGHSH, CDR2 LQKENI. The CDR3 is 15 amino acids. Here the CDR3 DNA reads TGTGCCAGCTCACCACTCGCTCGGGAGTGGGCGACCCAGTACTTC. Protein: CASSPLAREWATQYF.

This rearrangement joins TRBV12-3 or TRBV12-4 to TRBJ1-1; 11 nucleotides agree with TRBD1. V shed 8 bases and J 4 bases; nucleotides not matched to a gene: 3. CDR3 size: 13 residues. CDR3 in DNA: TGTGCCAGCGGACAGGGGGCCAGCACTGAAGCTTTCTTT. This sequence encodes CASGQGASTEAFF.

This chain links TRBV11-2 with TRBJ2-3; no firm D call. The CDR3 is 16 amino acids. The germline CDR1 and CDR2 sequences are SGHAT and FQNNGV. V was trimmed by 1 base and J by 2 bases, leaving 13 bases between them. This chain's CDR3 is CASSLGLLDFTDTQYF. The DNA for the CDR3 is TGTGCCAGCAGCTTAGGGCTTCTCGACTTCACAGATACGCAGTATTTT.

J is TRBJ2-7 and V is TRBV7-8; no clear D gene. The CDR3 is 13 amino acids. V was trimmed by 4 bases and J by 2 bases, leaving 9 bases between them. Germline CDR1 and CDR2: SGHVS and FQNEAQ. CDR3 amino acids: CASSSIAAYEQYF. CDR3 DNA sequence: TGTGCCAGCAGCTCTATCGCTGCCTACGAGCAGTACTTC.

J is TRBJ2-1 and V is TRBV30, with D perhaps matching TRBD2 (5 bases). V was trimmed by 0 bases and J by 9 bases, leaving 18 bases between them. Germline CDR1 GTSNPN, CDR2 SVGIG (reference sequence). There are 15 residues in the CDR3. The CDR3 here is CAWSVRGRWLSEQFF. CDR3 nucleotide sequence: TGTGCCTGGAGTGTACGAGGGAGATGGTTGAGTGAGCAGTTCTTC.

The CDR3 sequence: CASSHLWTSKLKETQYF. Written as DNA, the CDR3 is TGTGCCAGCAGCCATCTCTGGACTAGCAAATTAAAAGAGACCCAGTACTTC. The rearrangement joins TRBV3-1 (or the pseudogene TRBV3-2) to TRBJ2-5; 8 bases align to TRBD2. Germline trimming cut 3 bases from V and 3 bases from J; bases unmatched to any gene: 12. This CDR3 region has 17 residues. Germline loops: CDR1 LGHDT, CDR2 YNNKEL (reference sequence).

The DNA of the CDR3 is TGTGCCTGGAGTGCGCAAGTCGGGACGGTGAACACTGAAGCTTTCTTT. Amino acid sequence: CAWSAQVGTVNTEAFF. This chain links TRBV30 with TRBJ1-1, with TRBD1 as a possible D gene (5 bases). Trimming took off 1 base at V and 0 bases at J, with 15 bases between the two ends. The CDR3 has 16 amino acids. The germline gives CDR1 GTSNPN, CDR2 SVGIG (reference sequence).

This sequence joins TRBV24-1 and TRBJ2-5; maybe TRBD1 (6 bases). This CDR3 comprises 15 residues. The V gene's germline CDR1 is KGHDR and CDR2 SFDVKD. The ends were cut back, 0 bases at V and 5 bases at J, with 12 bases in the middle. CDR3 DNA: TGTGCCACCAGTGATTTGTTACGGGACATTGAGACCCAGTACTTC. This translates into CATSDLLRDIETQYF.

The rearrangement uses TRBV7-9 and TRBJ2-1; no clear D. Trimming removed 5 bases from V and 9 bases from J, with 17 bases in between. Germline lookup yields CDR1 SEHNR and CDR2 FQNEAQ (reference sequence). The CDR3 covers 14 residues. The CDR3 nucleotides are TGTGCCAGCAGCGCAATCAGGTCATATGGTGAGCAGTTCTTC. Protein: CASSAIRSYGEQFF. The variable domain in full, completed from reference TRBV7-9 and TRBJ2-1, reads DTGVSQNPRHKITKRGQNVTFRCDPISEHNRLYWYRQTLGQGPEFLTYFQNEAQLEKSRLLSDRFSAERPKGSFSTLEIQRTEQGDSAMYLCASSAIRSYGEQFFGPGTRLTVL.

This chain uses TRBV12-5 with TRBJ1-2; D remains unclear. The CDR3 length is 14 residues. From germline, CDR1 is LGHNT and CDR2 FRNRAP. Trimming stripped 6 bases from V and 4 bases from J, with 15 bases between. The CDR3 DNA sequence: TGTGCTAGTGGCACGACCGGATATTTCTATGGCTACACCTTC. Translated, it gives CASGTTGYFYGYTF.

This clone has only one observation. This chain uses TRBV29-1 with TRBJ1-1; 7 bases are a match to TRBD1. V was pared by 7 bases and J by 1 base, with 6 bases of the junction left unmatched. This CDR3 has 13 residues. Germline V gives CDR1 SQVTM, CDR2 ANQGSEA. CDR3 in DNA: TGCAGCGGAAAGGACAGGAGGAACACTGAAGCTTTCTTT. This translates into CSGKDRRNTEAFF.